Shown below are 15 T cell receptor beta chains from a single sample sequenced in a study of response to subunit inactivated influenza vaccine (dated by TCRdb to 2017 to 2018). Library preparation used RT-PCR. TCRdb names Illumina HiSeq 2500 as the instrument used. TCRdb itself trimmed the public reads at Q25 with fastp, ran MiXCR and retained productive beta chains. For every CDR3 protein sequence, its rows merge into one entry that carries the most common genes and DNA. A total of 490,000 or so distinct CDR3 sequences appear in this sample, around 8% of them only once. The ten biggest clones cover about an eighth of the sample. The sample in question was PBMCs from blood, obtained less than 25 months after vaccination. The receptors originated from a man aged 50-75 years who received an inactivated influenza vaccine. Donor details come from another sample of the same person, matched by shared clones.

This clonotype was detected many times. J is TRBJ2-3 and V is TRBV6-5, with 11 positions matching TRBD2. The V gene end was trimmed by 0 bases and the J gene end by 5 bases; junction bases not matched to a gene: 7. The CDR3 extends over 17 amino acids. Germline V lookup: CDR1 MNHEY, CDR2 SVGAGI. The CDR3 DNA reads TGTGCCAGCAGTTACTCGATAGCGGGGGGGCGGTTAGATACGCAGTATTTT. The encoded protein is CASSYSIAGGRLDTQYF.

This clonotype was found once. This chain links TRBV15 with TRBJ1-2; D uncertain. This CDR3 comprises 15 residues. Germline values: CDR1 LNHNV, CDR2 YYDKDF (reference sequence). Deletions cut 0 bases from V and 6 bases from J, with 14 bases between. CDR3 in DNA: TGTGCCACCAGCAGAGATAGGGAACAACTCAATGGCTACACCTTC. Its protein is CATSRDREQLNGYTF.

The chain uses TRBV24-1 and TRBJ2-3, with D possibly TRBD1 on 6 matching bases. V was pared by 5 bases and J by 4 bases, with 9 bases between. From germline, CDR1 is KGHDR and CDR2 SFDVKD. The CDR3 is made up of 13 amino acids. The CDR3 sequence: CATSAQGPDTQYF. CDR3 nucleotides: TGTGCCACCAGTGCACAGGGTCCAGATACGCAGTATTTT.

This clonotype was counted many times. This chain joins TRBV12-3 or TRBV12-4 and TRBJ1-3; 9 bases agree with TRBD1. This CDR3 has 15 residues. After removal of 6 bases from V and 4 bases from J, the junction contained 7 bases not matched to a gene. The CDR3 region is CASSTGTGPGNTIYF. The CDR3, as DNA: TGTGCCAGCAGCACCGGGACAGGGCCCGGAAACACCATATATTTT.

This clonotype has ten or more counts. The chain has TRBV6-1 and TRBJ2-7, with D perhaps TRBD2 (6 bases). The CDR3 contains 13 residues. V gave up 6 bases and J gave up 2 bases, with 11 bases separating them. Germline CDR1 and CDR2: MNHNS and SASEGT. The CDR3 region is CASSRGVTYEQYF. For the CDR3, the DNA is TGTGCCAGCAGCCGCGGGGTGACCTACGAGCAGTACTTC.

This clonotype was found a few times. The V gene is TRBV3-1, the J gene TRBJ1-1, with TRBD1 matching 7 bases. Losses at the gene ends were 6 bases for V and 2 bases for J; bases not matched to a gene: 6. CDR3 size: 14 residues. Germline loops: CDR1 LGHDT, CDR2 YNNKEL (reference sequence). The CDR3 DNA is TGTGCCAGCAGGGCGCGGGACAGCAACACTGAAGCTTTCTTT. Translation gives CASRARDSNTEAFF.

This clonotype was picked up a small number of times. V is TRBV7-2 and J is TRBJ2-5; 8 bases align to TRBD2. The CDR3 has 15 residues. Germline CDR1 reads SGHTA; CDR2 reads FQGNSA. Trimming removed 1 base from V and 5 bases from J; junction bases left unmatched: 6. The CDR3 spells CASSLGVSGKETQYF. CDR3 nucleotides: TGTGCCAGCAGCTTAGGGGTTAGCGGGAAGGAGACCCAGTACTTC.

As to this clonotype: This could be a read error, since a much larger clone is one nucleotide away. The V call is TRBV5-5, the J call TRBJ2-5, with 10 bases that match TRBD2. This CDR3 comprises 16 residues. The germline CDR1 and CDR2 sequences are SGHKS and YYEKEE (reference sequence). CDR3 nucleotide sequence: TGTGCCGGCAGCGGGTTCCTAGCGGGAGTCCAAGAGACCCAGTACTTC. Residues: CAGSGFLAGVQETQYF. Full variable domain (missing parts from reference TRBV5-5 and TRBJ2-5): DAGVTQSPTHLIKTRGQQVTLRCSPISGHKSVSWYQQVLGQGPQFIFQYYEKEERGRGNFPDRFSARQFPNYSSELNVNALLLGDSALYLCAGSGFLAGVQETQYFGPGTRLLVL.

The V gene is TRBV5-1, the J gene TRBJ2-5; 8 bases agree with TRBD1. Per germline, CDR1 SGHRS and CDR2 YFSETQ. The ends lost 4 bases at V and 2 bases at J; junction bases unmatched: 10. The CDR3 runs 16 residues. The CDR3 is CASSPYGQGKQETQYF. The CDR3 DNA sequence: TGCGCCAGCAGCCCCTACGGACAGGGAAAACAAGAGACCCAGTACTTC. The whole variable domain, filled in from reference TRBV5-1 and TRBJ2-5, reads KAGVTQTPRYLIKTRGQQVTLSCSPISGHRSVSWYQQTPGQGLQFLFEYFSETQRNKGNFPGRFSGRQFSNSRSEMNVSTLELGDSALYLCASSPYGQGKQETQYFGPGTRLLVL.

This clonotype was counted a few times. V is TRBV4-1 and J is TRBJ1-1; TRBD1 matches at 10 bases. The CDR3 loop spans 19 amino acids. Germline CDR1 MGHRA, CDR2 YSYEKL. J was trimmed by 2 bases and V by 4 bases; bases with no gene match: 16. CDR3 amino acids: CASSRSLDRDRGLNTEAFF. The DNA of the CDR3 is TGCGCCAGCAGCCGAAGCTTGGACCGGGACAGGGGACTTAACACTGAAGCTTTCTTT.

J is TRBJ2-2 and V is TRBV7-2, with 7 bases identical to TRBD1. The V gene's germline CDR1 is SGHTA and CDR2 FQGNSA. V lost 4 bases to trimming and J lost 6 bases; unmatched junction nucleotides: 8. The CDR3 consists of 15 residues. The CDR3 sequence: CASSSRDSPAGELFF. In DNA, the CDR3 is TGTGCCAGCAGCTCTCGGGACAGTCCAGCCGGGGAGCTGTTTTTT. Together with reference TRBV7-2 and TRBJ2-2, the CDR3 gives the full variable domain: GAGVSQSPSNKVTEKGKDVELRCDPISGHTALYWYRQSLGQGLEFLIYFQGNSAPDKSGLPSDRFSAERTGGSVSTLTIQRTQQEDSAVYLCASSSRDSPAGELFFGEGSRLTVL.

This clonotype was observed a few times. The chain uses TRBV20-1 and TRBJ2-3; tentatively, D is TRBD1 (6 bases). The V and J ends lost 1 base and 5 bases respectively, with 13 bases between them. The CDR3 is 14 residues long. CDR1 is DFQATT and CDR2 is SNEGSKA in the germline V gene (reference sequence). This CDR3 reads CSARVQGWIDTQYF. For the CDR3, the DNA is TGCAGTGCTAGAGTTCAGGGGTGGATAGATACGCAGTATTTT.

As DNA, the CDR3 is TGCGCCAGCAGCTCGGGACAGATTCGCACTGAAGCTTTCTTT. Residues: CASSSGQIRTEAFF. This chain links TRBV5-1 with TRBJ1-1, with 7 bases fitting TRBD1. The CDR3 is made up of 14 amino acids. Germline V gene data show CDR1 as SGHRS and CDR2 as YFSETQ. V lost 3 bases and J lost 4; bases outside the gene matches: 6.

This clonotype was observed many times. The chain combines TRBV7-2 with TRBJ2-1; D gene unclear. V lost 8 bases to trimming and J lost 1 base, with 18 bases between them. Per germline, CDR1 SGHTA and CDR2 FQGNSA. The CDR3 is 16 residues long. Here the CDR3 DNA reads TGTGCCAGCGCAAAACCCACTCGTAGGTCCTACAATGAGCAGTTCTTC. This sequence encodes CASAKPTRRSYNEQFF. Complete variable domain (other parts from reference TRBV7-2 and TRBJ2-1): GAGVSQSPSNKVTEKGKDVELRCDPISGHTALYWYRQSLGQGLEFLIYFQGNSAPDKSGLPSDRFSAERTGGSVSTLTIQRTQQEDSAVYLCASAKPTRRSYNEQFFGPGTRLTVL.

The chain employs TRBV6-2 or TRBV6-3 and TRBJ2-5; D not certain. This CDR3 comprises 12 residues. The V gene's germline CDR1 is MNHEY and CDR2 SVGEGT. V was trimmed by 7 bases and J by 5 bases, leaving 11 bases between them. The CDR3 nucleotides read TGTGCCAGCACCACCACCAGGGAGACCCAGTACTTC. The encoded protein is CASTTTRETQYF.